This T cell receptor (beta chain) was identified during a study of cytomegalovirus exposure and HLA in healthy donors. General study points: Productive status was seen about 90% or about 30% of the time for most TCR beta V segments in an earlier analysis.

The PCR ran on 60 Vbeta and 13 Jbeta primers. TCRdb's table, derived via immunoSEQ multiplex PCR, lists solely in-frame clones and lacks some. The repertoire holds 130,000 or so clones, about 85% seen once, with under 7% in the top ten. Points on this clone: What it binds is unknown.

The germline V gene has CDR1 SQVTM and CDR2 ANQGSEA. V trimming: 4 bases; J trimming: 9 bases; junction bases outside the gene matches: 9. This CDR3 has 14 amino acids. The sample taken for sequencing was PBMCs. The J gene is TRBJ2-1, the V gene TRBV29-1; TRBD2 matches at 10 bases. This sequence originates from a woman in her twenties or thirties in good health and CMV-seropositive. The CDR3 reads CSVVKAGGLVEQFF. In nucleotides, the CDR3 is TGCAGCGTTGTTAAAGCGGGGGGGCTGGTTGAGCAGTTCTTC.